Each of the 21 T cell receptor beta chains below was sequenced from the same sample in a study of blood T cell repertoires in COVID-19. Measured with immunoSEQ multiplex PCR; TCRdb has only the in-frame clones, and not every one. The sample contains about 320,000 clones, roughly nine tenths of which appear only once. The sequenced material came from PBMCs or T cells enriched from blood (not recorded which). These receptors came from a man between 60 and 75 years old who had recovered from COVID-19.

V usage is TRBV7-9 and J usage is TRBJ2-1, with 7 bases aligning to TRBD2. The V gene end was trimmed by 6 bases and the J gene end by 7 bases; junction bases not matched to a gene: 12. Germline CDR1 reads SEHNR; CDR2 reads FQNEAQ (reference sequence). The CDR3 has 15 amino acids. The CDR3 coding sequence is TGTGCCAGCAGTACCCTGGGGAGGGCCTTTAATGAGCAGTTCTTC. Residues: CASSTLGRAFNEQFF.

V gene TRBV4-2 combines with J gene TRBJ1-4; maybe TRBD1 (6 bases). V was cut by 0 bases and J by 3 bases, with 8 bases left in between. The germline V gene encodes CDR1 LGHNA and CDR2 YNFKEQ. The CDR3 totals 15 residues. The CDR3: CASSQDRGPNEKLFF. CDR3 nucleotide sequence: TGTGCCAGCAGCCAAGACAGGGGACCTAATGAAAAACTGTTTTTT.

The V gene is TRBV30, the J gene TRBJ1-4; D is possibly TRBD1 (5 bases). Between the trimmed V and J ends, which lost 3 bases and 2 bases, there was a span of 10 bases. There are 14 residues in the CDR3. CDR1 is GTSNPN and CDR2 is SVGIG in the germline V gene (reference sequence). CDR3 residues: CAWRPGTTNEKLFF. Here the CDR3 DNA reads TGTGCCTGGAGGCCCGGGACTACTAATGAAAAACTGTTTTTT. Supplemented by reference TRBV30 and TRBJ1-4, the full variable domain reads SQTIHQWPATLVQPVGSPLSLECTVEGTSNPNLYWYRQAAGRGLQLLFYSVGIGQISSEVPQNLSASRPQDRQFILSSKKLLLSDSGFYLCAWRPGTTNEKLFFGSGTQLSVL.

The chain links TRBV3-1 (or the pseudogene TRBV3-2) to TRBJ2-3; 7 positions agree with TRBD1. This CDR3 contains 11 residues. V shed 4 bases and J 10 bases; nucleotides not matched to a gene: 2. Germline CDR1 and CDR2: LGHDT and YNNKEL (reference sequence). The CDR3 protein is CASSPGQAQYF. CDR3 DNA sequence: TGTGCCAGCAGCCCCGGACAGGCGCAGTATTTT.

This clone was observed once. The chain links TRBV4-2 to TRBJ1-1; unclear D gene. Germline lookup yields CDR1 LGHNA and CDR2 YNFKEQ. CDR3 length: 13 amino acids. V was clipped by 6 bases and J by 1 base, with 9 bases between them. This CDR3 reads CASREERNTEAFF. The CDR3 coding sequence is TGTGCCAGCAGGGAGGAGAGGAACACTGAAGCTTTCTTT.

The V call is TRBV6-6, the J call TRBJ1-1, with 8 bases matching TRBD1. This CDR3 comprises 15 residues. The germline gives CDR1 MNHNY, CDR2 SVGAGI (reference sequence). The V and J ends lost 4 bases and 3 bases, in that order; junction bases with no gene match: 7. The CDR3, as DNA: TGTGCCAGCAGTTGGGACAGGACTGGGGACACTGAAGCTTTCTTT. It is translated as CASSWDRTGDTEAFF.

CDR3 region: CATSRDRLREGKQEKLFF. CDR3 sequence (DNA): TGTGCCACCAGCAGAGATCGTCTTCGGGAGGGGAAGCAGGAAAAACTGTTTTTT. The V gene is TRBV15, the J gene TRBJ1-4; the D gene is possibly TRBD1 (5 bases). The length of the CDR3 is 18 residues. V was pared by 0 bases and J by 8 bases, with 22 bases between. Per germline, CDR1 LNHNV and CDR2 YYDKDF (reference sequence).

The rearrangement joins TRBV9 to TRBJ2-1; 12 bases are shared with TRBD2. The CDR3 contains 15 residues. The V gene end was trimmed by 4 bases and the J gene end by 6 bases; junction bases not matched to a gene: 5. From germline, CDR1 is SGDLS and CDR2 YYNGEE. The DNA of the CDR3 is TGTGCCAGCAGCACGACTAGCGGGAGATTCAATGAGCAGTTCTTC. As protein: CASSTTSGRFNEQFF. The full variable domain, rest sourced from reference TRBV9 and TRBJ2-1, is DSGVTQTPKHLITATGQRVTLRCSPRSGDLSVYWYQQSLDQGLQFLIQYYNGEERAKGNILERFSAQQFPDLHSELNLSSLELGDSALYFCASSTTSGRFNEQFFGPGTRLTVL.

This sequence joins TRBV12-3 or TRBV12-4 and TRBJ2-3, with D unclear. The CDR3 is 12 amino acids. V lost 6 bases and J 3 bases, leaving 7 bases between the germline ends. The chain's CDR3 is CASSRGTDTQYF. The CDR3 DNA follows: TGTGCCAGCAGCCGAGGAACAGATACGCAGTATTTT.

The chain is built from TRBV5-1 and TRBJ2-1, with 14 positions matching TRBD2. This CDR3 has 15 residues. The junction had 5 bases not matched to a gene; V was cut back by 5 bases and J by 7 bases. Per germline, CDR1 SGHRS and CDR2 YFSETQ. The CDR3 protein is CASRPGLAGGNEQFF. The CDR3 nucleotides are TGCGCCAGCAGGCCCGGACTAGCGGGAGGTAATGAGCAGTTCTTC. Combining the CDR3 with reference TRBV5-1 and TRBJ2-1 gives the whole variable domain KAGVTQTPRYLIKTRGQQVTLSCSPISGHRSVSWYQQTPGQGLQFLFEYFSETQRNKGNFPGRFSGRQFSNSRSEMNVSTLELGDSALYLCASRPGLAGGNEQFFGPGTRLTVL.

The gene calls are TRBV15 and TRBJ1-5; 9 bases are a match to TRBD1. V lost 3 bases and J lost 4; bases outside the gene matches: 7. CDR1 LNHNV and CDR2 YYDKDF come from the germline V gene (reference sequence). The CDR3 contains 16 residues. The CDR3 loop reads CATSRGSGTGNQPQHF. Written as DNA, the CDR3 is TGTGCCACCAGCAGGGGATCCGGGACAGGGAATCAGCCCCAGCATTTT.

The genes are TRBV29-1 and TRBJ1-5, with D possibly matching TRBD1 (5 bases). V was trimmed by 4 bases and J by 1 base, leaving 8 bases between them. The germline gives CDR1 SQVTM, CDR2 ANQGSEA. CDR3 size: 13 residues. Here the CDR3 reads CSVVGGSNQPQHF. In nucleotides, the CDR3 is TGCAGCGTTGTGGGGGGAAGCAATCAGCCCCAGCATTTT.

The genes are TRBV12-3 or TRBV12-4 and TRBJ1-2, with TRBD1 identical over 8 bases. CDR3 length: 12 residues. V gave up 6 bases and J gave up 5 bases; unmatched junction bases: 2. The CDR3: CASRTGGYGYTF. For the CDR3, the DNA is TGTGCCAGCAGAACAGGGGGGTATGGCTACACCTTC.

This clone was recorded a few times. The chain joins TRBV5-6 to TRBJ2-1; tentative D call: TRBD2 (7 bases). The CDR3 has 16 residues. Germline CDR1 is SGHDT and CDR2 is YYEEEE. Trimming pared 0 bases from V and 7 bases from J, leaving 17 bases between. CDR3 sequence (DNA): TGTGCCAGCAGCTTGGGGCCGGCGGGGGCGCAGAATGAGCAGTTCTTC. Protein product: CASSLGPAGAQNEQFF.

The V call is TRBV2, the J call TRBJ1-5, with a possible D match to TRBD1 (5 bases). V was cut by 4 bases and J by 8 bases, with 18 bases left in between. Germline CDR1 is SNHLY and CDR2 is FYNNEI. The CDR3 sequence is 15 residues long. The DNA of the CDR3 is TGTGCCAGCAGTGGCGCAGGGTCTTTTGATAAGCCCCAGCATTTT. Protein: CASSGAGSFDKPQHF.

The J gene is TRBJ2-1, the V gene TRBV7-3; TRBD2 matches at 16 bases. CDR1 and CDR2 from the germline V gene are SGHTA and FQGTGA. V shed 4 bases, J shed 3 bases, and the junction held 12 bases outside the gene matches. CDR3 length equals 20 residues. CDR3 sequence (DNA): TGTGCCAGCAGCTCCCGAGGGGGGACTAGCGGGAGGGCCGACTACAATGAGCAGTTCTTC. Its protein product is CASSSRGGTSGRADYNEQFF.

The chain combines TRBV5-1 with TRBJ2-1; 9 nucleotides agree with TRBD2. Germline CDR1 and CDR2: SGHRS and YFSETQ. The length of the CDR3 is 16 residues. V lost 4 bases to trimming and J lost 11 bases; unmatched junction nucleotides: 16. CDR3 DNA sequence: TGCGCCAGCAGCCCAGCAGGGCGGGAGGGCCGGTATAAGCAGTTCTTC. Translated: CASSPAGREGRYKQFF.

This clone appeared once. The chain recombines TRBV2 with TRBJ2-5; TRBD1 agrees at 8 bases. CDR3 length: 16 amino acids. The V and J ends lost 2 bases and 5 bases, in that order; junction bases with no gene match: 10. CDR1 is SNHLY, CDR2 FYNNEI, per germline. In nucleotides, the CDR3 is TGTGCCAGCAGTGAATATCTGACAGGGGCCCCGGAGACCCAGTACTTC. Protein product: CASSEYLTGAPETQYF. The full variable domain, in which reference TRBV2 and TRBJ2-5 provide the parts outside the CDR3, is EPEVTQTPSHQVTQMGQEVILRCVPISNHLYFYWYRQILGQKVEFLVSFYNNEISEKSEIFDDQFSVERPDGSNFTLKIRSTKLEDSAMYFCASSEYLTGAPETQYFGPGTRLLVL.

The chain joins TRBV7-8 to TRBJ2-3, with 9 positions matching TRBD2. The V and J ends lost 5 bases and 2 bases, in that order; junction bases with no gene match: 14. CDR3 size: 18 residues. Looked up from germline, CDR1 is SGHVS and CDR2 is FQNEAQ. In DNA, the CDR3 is TGTGCCAGCAGCATAGGCCGCGGGGGGGCCCGGGACACAGATACGCAGTATTTT. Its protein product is CASSIGRGGARDTDTQYF.

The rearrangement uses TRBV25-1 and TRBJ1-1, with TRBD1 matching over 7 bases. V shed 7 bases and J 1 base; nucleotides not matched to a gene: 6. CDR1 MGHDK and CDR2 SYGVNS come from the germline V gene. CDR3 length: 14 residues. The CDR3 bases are TGTGCCAGCACCCCCGGGACAGAGAACACTGAAGCTTTCTTT. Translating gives CASTPGTENTEAFF. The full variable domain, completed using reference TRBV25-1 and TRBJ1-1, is EADIYQTPRYLVIGTGKKITLECSQTMGHDKMYWYQQDPGMELHLIHYSYGVNSTEKGDLSSESTVSRIRTEHFPLTLESARPSHTSQYLCASTPGTENTEAFFGQGTRLTVV.

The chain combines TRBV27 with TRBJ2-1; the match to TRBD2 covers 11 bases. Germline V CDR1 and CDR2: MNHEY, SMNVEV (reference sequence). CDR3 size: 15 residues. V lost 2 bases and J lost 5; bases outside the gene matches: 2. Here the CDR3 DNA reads TGTGCCAGCAGTTTAGGGACTAGCGGAGACAATGAGCAGTTCTTC. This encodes CASSLGTSGDNEQFF.